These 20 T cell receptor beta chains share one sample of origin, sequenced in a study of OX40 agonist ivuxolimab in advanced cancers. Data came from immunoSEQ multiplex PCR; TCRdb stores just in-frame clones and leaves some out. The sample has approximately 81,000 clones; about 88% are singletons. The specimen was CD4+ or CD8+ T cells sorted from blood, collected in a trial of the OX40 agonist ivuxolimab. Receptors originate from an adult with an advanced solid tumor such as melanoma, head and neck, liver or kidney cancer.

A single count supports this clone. In DNA, the CDR3 is TGTGCCAGCAGCTTCCAGGCGGGGGCTGAGCAGTTCTTC. It specifies CASSFQAGAEQFF. The J gene is TRBJ2-1, the V gene TRBV7-2, with D tentatively TRBD2 (7 bases). Germline V gives CDR1 SGHTA, CDR2 FQGNSA. The V and J ends lost 3 bases and 9 bases respectively, with 12 bases between them. This CDR3 is built from 13 residues.

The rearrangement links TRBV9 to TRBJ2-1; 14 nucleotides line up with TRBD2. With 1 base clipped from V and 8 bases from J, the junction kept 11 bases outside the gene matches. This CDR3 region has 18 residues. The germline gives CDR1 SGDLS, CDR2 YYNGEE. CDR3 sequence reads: CASSVSPPGTSGSYEQFF. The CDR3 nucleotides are TGTGCCAGCAGCGTATCCCCTCCCGGGACTAGCGGGAGTTATGAGCAGTTCTTC. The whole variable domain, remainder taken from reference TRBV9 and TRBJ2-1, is DSGVTQTPKHLITATGQRVTLRCSPRSGDLSVYWYQQSLDQGLQFLIQYYNGEERAKGNILERFSAQQFPDLHSELNLSSLELGDSALYFCASSVSPPGTSGSYEQFFGPGTRLTVL.

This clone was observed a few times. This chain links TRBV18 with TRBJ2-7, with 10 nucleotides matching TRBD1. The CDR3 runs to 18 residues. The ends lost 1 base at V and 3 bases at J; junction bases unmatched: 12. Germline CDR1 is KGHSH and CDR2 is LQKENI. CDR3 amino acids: CASSPLIATGGPLYEQYF. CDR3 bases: TGTGCCAGCTCACCACTCATCGCGACAGGGGGCCCTCTCTACGAGCAGTACTTC.

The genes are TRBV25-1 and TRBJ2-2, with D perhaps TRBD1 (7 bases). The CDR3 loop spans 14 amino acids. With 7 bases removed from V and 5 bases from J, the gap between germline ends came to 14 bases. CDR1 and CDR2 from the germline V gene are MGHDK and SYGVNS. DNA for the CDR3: TGTGCCAGCAATAGGGCAGGGGGGACCGGGGAGCTGTTTTTT. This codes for CASNRAGGTGELFF.

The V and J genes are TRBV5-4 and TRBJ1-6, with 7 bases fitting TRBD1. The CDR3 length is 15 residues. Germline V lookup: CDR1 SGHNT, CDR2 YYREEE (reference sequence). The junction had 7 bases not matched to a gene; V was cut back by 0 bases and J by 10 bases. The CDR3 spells CASSLDRGGPSPLHF. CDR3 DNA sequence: TGTGCCAGCAGCTTGGACAGGGGCGGACCGTCACCCCTCCACTTT.

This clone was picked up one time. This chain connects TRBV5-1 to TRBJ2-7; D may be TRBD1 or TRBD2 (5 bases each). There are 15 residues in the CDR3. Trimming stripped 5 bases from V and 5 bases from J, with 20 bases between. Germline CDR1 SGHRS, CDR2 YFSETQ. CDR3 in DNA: TGCGCCAGCAGACCGGGGCTGGGGCAGAACGACGAGCAGTACTTC. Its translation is CASRPGLGQNDEQYF.

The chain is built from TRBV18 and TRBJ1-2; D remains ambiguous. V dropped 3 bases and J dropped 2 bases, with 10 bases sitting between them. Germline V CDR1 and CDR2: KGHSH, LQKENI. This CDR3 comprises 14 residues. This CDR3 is CASSPWTENYGYTF. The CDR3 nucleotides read TGTGCCAGCTCACCTTGGACGGAGAACTATGGCTACACCTTC. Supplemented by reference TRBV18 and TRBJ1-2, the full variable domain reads NAGVMQNPRHLVRRRGQEARLRCSPMKGHSHVYWYRQLPEEGLKFMVYLQKENIIDESGMPKERFSAEFPKEGPSILRIQQVVRGDSAAYFCASSPWTENYGYTFGSGTRLTVV.

The CDR3: CASSDDRGLNQPQHF. The CDR3 bases are TGTGCCAGCAGCGACGACAGGGGGCTTAATCAGCCCCAGCATTTT. V is TRBV7-9 and J is TRBJ1-5, with 10 bases that match TRBD1. This CDR3 region has 15 residues. V shed 5 bases, J shed 4 bases, and the junction held 5 bases outside the gene matches. Germline V gives CDR1 SEHNR, CDR2 FQNEAQ (reference sequence).

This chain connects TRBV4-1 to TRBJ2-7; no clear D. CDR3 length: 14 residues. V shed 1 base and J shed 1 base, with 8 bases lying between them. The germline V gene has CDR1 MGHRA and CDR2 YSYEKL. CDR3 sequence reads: CASSQAEVSYEQYF. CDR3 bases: TGCGCCAGCAGCCAAGCCGAGGTATCCTACGAGCAGTACTTC.

The CDR3 DNA reads TGTGCCTGGAGTGGGACAGGGAATGATCAGCCCCAGCATTTT. This translates into CAWSGTGNDQPQHF. The V gene is TRBV30, the J gene TRBJ1-5, with 8 nucleotides matching TRBD1. CDR3 size: 14 residues. J lost 5 bases, V lost 1 base, and 4 bases had no gene match. Germline CDR1 reads GTSNPN; CDR2 reads SVGIG (reference sequence).

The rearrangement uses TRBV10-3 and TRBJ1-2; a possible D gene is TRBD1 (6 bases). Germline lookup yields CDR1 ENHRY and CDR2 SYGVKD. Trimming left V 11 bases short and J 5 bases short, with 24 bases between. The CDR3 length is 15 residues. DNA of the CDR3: TGTGCCGCCAACAAGGACACAGGGACGCGGTATGGCTACACCTTC. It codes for CAANKDTGTRYGYTF.

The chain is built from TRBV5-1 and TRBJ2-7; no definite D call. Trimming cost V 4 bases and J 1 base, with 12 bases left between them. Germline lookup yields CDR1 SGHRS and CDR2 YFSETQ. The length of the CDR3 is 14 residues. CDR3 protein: CASSQEGKSYEQYF. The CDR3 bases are TGCGCCAGCAGCCAGGAAGGGAAATCCTACGAGCAGTACTTC.

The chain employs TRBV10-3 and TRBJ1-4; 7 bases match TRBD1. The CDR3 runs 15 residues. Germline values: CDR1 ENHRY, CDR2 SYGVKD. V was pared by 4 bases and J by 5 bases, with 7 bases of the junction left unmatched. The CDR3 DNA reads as TGTGCCATCAGTGTTGGTCAGGGGGTAAATGAAAAACTGTTTTTT. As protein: CAISVGQGVNEKLFF.

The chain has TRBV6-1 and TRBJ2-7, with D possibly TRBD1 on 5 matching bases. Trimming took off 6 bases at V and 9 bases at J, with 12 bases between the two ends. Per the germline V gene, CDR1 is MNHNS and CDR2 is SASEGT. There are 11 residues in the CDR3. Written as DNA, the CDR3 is TGTGCCAGCAGATTACAGGACGTGCAGTACTTC. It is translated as CASRLQDVQYF.

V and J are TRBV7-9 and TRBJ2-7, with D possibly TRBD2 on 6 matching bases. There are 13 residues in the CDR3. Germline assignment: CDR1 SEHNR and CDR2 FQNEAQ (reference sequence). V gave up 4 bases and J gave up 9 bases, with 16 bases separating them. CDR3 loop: CASSWDSNLGQYF. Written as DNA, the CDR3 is TGTGCCAGCAGCTGGGACTCCAACTTGGGGCAGTACTTC.

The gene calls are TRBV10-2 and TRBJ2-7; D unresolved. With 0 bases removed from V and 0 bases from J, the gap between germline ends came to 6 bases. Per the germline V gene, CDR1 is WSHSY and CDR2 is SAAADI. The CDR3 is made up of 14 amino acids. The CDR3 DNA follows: TGCGCCAGCAGTGAGTCCGAGAGCTCCTACGAGCAGTACTTC. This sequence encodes CASSESESSYEQYF.

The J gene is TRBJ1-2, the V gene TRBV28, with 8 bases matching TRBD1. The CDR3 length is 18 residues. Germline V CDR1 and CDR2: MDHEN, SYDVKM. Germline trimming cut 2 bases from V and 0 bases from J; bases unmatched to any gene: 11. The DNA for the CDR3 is TGTGCCAGCAGTTTAACCGCGGGGACAGGTGTTTCTAACTATGGCTACACCTTC. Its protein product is CASSLTAGTGVSNYGYTF.

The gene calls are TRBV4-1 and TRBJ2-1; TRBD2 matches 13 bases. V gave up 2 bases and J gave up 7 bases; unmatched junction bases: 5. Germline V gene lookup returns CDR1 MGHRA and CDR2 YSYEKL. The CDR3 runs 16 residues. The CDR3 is CASSQRLAGGDNEQFF. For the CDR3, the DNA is TGCGCCAGCAGCCAACGACTAGCGGGAGGAGATAATGAGCAGTTCTTC.

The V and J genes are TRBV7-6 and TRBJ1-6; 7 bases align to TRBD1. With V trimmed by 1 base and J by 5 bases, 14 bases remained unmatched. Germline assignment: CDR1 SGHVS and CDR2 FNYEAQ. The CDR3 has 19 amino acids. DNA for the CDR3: TGTGCCAGCAGCTTAGGGACCGCGAAAGACAGGGTCAATAATTCACCCCTCCACTTT. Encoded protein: CASSLGTAKDRVNNSPLHF.

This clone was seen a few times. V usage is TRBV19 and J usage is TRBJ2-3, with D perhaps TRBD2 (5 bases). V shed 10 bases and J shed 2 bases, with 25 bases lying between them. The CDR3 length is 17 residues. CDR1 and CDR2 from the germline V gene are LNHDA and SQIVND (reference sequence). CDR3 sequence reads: CAKADPGNRRITDTQYF. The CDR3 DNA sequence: TGTGCCAAAGCCGACCCGGGGAACAGAAGAATCACAGATACGCAGTATTTT.